This T cell receptor beta chain appears in the sequencing data of a study of blood T cell repertoires in COVID-19. In the study overall: Sites in the United States, Italy and Spain provided acute and convalescent COVID-19 samples. PBMCs, B-cell-depleted T cells, or T cells provided the cDNA or gDNA that made up the material.

This CDR3 is 13 amino acids long. CDR1 and CDR2 from the germline V gene are MDHEN and SYDVKM. The V and J ends lost 5 bases and 0 bases respectively, with 6 bases between them. As originally analysed: Quantification of nucleated cells was approximated via reference gene primer amplification. The repertoire was sequenced with immunoSEQ multiplex PCR; TCRdb's copy has only in-frame clones and lacks some. V and J calls and clone size are copied from that table; D and trimming were computed from the DNA. The table records around 210,000 clones, roughly 88% of them present only once. Sequences were obtained from peripheral blood. The chain is built from TRBV28 and TRBJ2-3; D ambiguous. This TCR came from a man in his forties or fifties with COVID-19, enrolled during active disease. Here the CDR3 reads CASSPTSTDTQYF. The CDR3 DNA reads as TGTGCCAGCAGTCCGACAAGCACAGATACGCAGTATTTT.